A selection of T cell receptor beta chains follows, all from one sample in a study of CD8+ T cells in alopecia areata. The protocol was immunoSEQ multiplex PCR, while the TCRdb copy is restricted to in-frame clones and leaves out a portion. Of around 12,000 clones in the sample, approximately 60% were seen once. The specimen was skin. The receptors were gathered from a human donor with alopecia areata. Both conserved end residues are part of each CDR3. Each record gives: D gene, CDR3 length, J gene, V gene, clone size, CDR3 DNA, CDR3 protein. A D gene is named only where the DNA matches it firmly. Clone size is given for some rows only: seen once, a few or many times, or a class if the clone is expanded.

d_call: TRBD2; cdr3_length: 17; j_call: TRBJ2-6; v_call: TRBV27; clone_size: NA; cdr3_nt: TGTGCCAGCAGTTTATCGCCGGGAGGGAGCGGGGCCAACGTCCTGACTTTC; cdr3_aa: CASSLSPGGSGANVLTF
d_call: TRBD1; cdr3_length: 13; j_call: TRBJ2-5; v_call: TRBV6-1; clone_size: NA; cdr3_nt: TGTGCCAGCAGGGTCGAGGGGGCTAAGACCCAGTACTTC; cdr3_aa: CASRVEGAKTQYF
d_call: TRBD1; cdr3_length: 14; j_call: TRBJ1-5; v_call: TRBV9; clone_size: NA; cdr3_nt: TGTGCCAGCAGCCCGGGACAGGGGGAACAGCCCCAGCATTTT; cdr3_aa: CASSPGQGEQPQHF
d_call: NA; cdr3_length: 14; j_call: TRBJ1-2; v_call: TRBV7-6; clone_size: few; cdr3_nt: TGTGCCAGCAGTTATGGGCCTATCAACTATGGCTACACCTTC; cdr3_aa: CASSYGPINYGYTF
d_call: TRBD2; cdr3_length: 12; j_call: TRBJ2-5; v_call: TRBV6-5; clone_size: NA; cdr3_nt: TGTGCCAGCGGCGGGGGTATAGGGACCCAGTACTTC; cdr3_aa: CASGGGIGTQYF
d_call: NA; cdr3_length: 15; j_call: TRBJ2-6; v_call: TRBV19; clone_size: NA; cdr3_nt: TGTGCCAGTAGTATGCGACCCTCTGGGGCCAACGTCCTGACTTTC; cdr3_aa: CASSMRPSGANVLTF
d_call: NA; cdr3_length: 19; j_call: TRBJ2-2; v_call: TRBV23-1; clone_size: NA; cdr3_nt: TGCGCCAGCAGTCAAAACACCACGGACAGGGAGGGAAACACCGGGGAGCTGTTTTTT; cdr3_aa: CASSQNTTDREGNTGELFF
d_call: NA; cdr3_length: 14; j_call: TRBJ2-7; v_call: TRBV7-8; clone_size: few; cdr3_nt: TGTGCCAGCAGCTTAGGGGAGTTCTCCTACGAGCAGTACTTC; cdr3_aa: CASSLGEFSYEQYF
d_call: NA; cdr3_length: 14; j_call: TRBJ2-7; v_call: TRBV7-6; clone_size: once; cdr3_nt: TGTGCCAGCAGCTTAGAGGGCGGGGGCCTGGAGCAGTACTTC; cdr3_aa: CASSLEGGGLEQYF
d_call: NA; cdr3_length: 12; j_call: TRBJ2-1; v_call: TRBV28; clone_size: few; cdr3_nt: TGTGCCAGCAGTTCGTGGACCGATGAGCAGTTCTTC; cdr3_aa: CASSSWTDEQFF
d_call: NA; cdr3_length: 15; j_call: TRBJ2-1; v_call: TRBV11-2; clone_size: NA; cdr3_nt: TGTGCCAGCAGCTTAGGTGGTAGCTCCTACAATGAGCAGTTCTTC; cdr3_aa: CASSLGGSSYNEQFF
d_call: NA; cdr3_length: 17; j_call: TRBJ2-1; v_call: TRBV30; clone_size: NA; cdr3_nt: TGTGCCTGGACCGGGGCCACTGTGTTGTTGGCCTACAATGAGCAGTTCTTC; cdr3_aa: CAWTGATVLLAYNEQFF
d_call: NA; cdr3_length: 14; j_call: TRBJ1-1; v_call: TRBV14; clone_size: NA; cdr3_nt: TGTGCCAGCAGCCTCCTCAGGGGGAACACTGAAGCTTTCTTT; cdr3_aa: CASSLLRGNTEAFF
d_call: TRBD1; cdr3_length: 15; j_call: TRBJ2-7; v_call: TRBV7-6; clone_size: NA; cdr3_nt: TGTGCCAGCAGCTTAGCGGGGGACAGCTCCTACGAGCAGTACTTC; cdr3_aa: CASSLAGDSSYEQYF